A selection of T cell receptor beta chains follows, all from one sample in a study of cytomegalovirus exposure and HLA in healthy donors. The data were produced by immunoSEQ multiplex PCR, yet TCRdb's version contains in-frame clones alone and is incomplete. The table records approximately 170,000 clones, roughly three quarters of them present only once. The sequenced material came from PBMCs. All receptors come from a woman aged 40 to 55 in good health and CMV-seropositive. The CDR3 runs from the conserved cysteine through the conserved F or W. A D gene is named only where the DNA matches it firmly. Expanded clones get a size class; other rows say once, few or many, or leave the size out.

v_call	d_call	j_call	clone_size	cdr3_nt	cdr3_aa
TRBV11-3	.	TRBJ1-1	.	TGTGCCAGCAGCTTAGGCGGGAGGTCCACTGAAGCTTTCTTT	CASSLGGRSTEAFF
TRBV30	.	TRBJ1-1	.	TGTGCCTGGAGTGTGGCCACAGCGGGCACTGAAGCTTTCTTT	CAWSVATAGTEAFF
TRBV14	.	TRBJ2-1	.	TGTGCCAGCAGCCGAAGCAATGACAATGAGCAGTTCTTC	CASSRSNDNEQFF
TRBV27	.	TRBJ2-1	.	TGTGCCAGCAGTTCCGGAGAAGGACAGACTAATGAGCAGTTCTTC	CASSSGEGQTNEQFF
TRBV5-1	.	TRBJ1-3	.	TGCGCCAGCAGCTTGGATGACTACAGACTCTCTGGAAACACCATATATTTT	CASSLDDYRLSGNTIYF
TRBV7-9	.	TRBJ1-6	.	TGTTCCAGCAGCGAAGCTAATTCACCCCTCCACTTT	CSSSEANSPLHF
TRBV2	.	TRBJ2-3	.	TGTGCCAGCAGTGAAACTACTAGCACAGATACGCAGTATTTT	CASSETTSTDTQYF
TRBV6-1	.	TRBJ1-6	few	TGTGCCAGCAGTTGGGCAGTGATGAATTCACCCCTCCACTTT	CASSWAVMNSPLHF
TRBV5-4	.	TRBJ2-6	.	TGTGCCAGCAGCTTACGGAGCTCTGGGGCCAACGTCCTGACTTTC	CASSLRSSGANVLTF
TRBV29-1	.	TRBJ2-2	.	TGCAGCGTTGAGGTCCTGGGCACACAGAACACCGGGGAGCTGTTTTTT	CSVEVLGTQNTGELFF
TRBV2	.	TRBJ1-4	.	TGTGCCAGCAGTCGTTCCTATACGACTAATGAAAAACTGTTTTTT	CASSRSYTTNEKLFF
TRBV25-1	.	TRBJ1-6	.	TGTGCCAGCAAGAGCTCCTATAATTCACCCCTCCACTTT	CASKSSYNSPLHF
TRBV7-6	.	TRBJ2-3	once	TGTGCCAGCAGCTTATCCCAGGGATACCACACAGATACGCAGTATTTT	CASSLSQGYHTDTQYF
TRBV7-9	TRBD1	TRBJ2-2	.	TGTTCCAGCAGCGGGGGACAGGGGGCCATCGGGGAGCTGTTTTTT	CSSSGGQGAIGELFF
TRBV5-6	.	TRBJ2-3	.	TGTGCCAGCAGCTTGGGCCTTGACTTCCTAGATACGCAGTATTTT	CASSLGLDFLDTQYF
TRBV5-4	TRBD1	TRBJ2-6	.	TGTGCCAGCAGCTCTGGTCGGGACAGGGGGTCTGGGGCCAACGTCCTGACTTTC	CASSSGRDRGSGANVLTF
TRBV5-1	TRBD2	TRBJ2-5	.	TGCGCCAGCAAGTCTAGCGGGGGGGTAGGAGAGACCCAGTACTTC	CASKSSGGVGETQYF
TRBV27	.	TRBJ1-4	.	TGTGCCAGCAGTTCAAATAATGAAAAACTGTTTTTT	CASSSNNEKLFF
TRBV2	.	TRBJ1-6	.	TGTGCCAGCAGGCCCGCGGGGGGGGATGGTTCACCCCTCCACTTT	CASRPAGGDGSPLHF
TRBV2	.	TRBJ2-5	.	TGTGGTTACTCCCCGAGGACAAGCCAAGAGACCCAGTACTTC	CGYSPRTSQETQYF
TRBV5-4	TRBD1	TRBJ2-3	many	TGTGCCAGCAGAACAGGGGACAGGATAACAGATACGCAGTATTTT	CASRTGDRITDTQYF
TRBV15	.	TRBJ1-5	.	TGTGCCACCAGCAGAGATTTAAATAGCAATCAGCCCCAGCATTTT	CATSRDLNSNQPQHF
TRBV5-8	.	TRBJ1-1	.	TGTGCCAGCAGCTTAGGAGGGAACACTGAAGCTTTCTTT	CASSLGGNTEAFF
TRBV5-1	TRBD2	TRBJ2-1	.	TGCGCCAGCAGCCGGACTAGCTTAGACAATGAGCAGTTCTTC	CASSRTSLDNEQFF
TRBV4-1	.	TRBJ1-2	few	TGCGCCAGCAGCACACAGACAGGCGCATATGGCTACACCTTC	CASSTQTGAYGYTF
TRBV7-2	TRBD1	TRBJ2-4	.	TGTGCCAGCAGCTACCGGGACAGGGGAAACAGTCAGTACTTC	CASSYRDRGNSQYF
TRBV28	TRBD1	TRBJ1-2	once	TGTGCCAGCAGTCAAAACAGGGGGCGTAACTATGGCTACACCTTC	CASSQNRGRNYGYTF
TRBV28	.	TRBJ1-2	.	TGTGCCAGCAGTACTGCGCCTGGCTACACCTTC	CASSTAPGYTF
TRBV9	.	TRBJ1-3	once	TGTGCCAGCAGCGTGGGGAGCTCTGGAAACACCATATATTTT	CASSVGSSGNTIYF
TRBV30	.	TRBJ1-6	.	TGTGCCTGGAGAACACAATCCGGGACTCCGCTCCACTTT	CAWRTQSGTPLHF
TRBV30	.	TRBJ2-2	.	TGTGCCTGGAGTTTTACAGGGTCCGGGGAGCTGTTTTTT	CAWSFTGSGELFF
TRBV5-4	.	TRBJ2-1	.	TGTGCCAGCAGCTTGGGTATACAGGCTCTAGGAAATGAGCAGTTCTTC	CASSLGIQALGNEQFF
TRBV5-1	TRBD1	TRBJ1-1	.	TGCGCCAGCAGCTTGGTGCAGGGGGCGCCGGGCAACACTGAAGCTTTCTTT	CASSLVQGAPGNTEAFF
TRBV28	.	TRBJ1-1	.	TGTGCCAGCAGTTTATCGGGAAACACTGAAGCTTTCTTT	CASSLSGNTEAFF
TRBV5-1	.	TRBJ2-1	.	TGCGCCAGCAGCTTGCGAGTAGCCAATGAGCAGTTCTTC	CASSLRVANEQFF
TRBV4-3	TRBD1	TRBJ2-7	medium-sized	TGCGCCAGCAGCCAAAGGTCCGGGACAGGGGGCTTCGAGCAGTACTTC	CASSQRSGTGGFEQYF
TRBV7-6	TRBD1	TRBJ2-2	once	TGTGCCAGCAGCTTACTGGACAGGGATATCGGGGAGCTGTTTTTT	CASSLLDRDIGELFF
TRBV5-5	.	TRBJ1-2	.	TGTGCCAGCAGCTCCAGGGAATCAGAGTCTGGCTACACCTTC	CASSSRESESGYTF
TRBV5-5	.	TRBJ2-5	.	TGTGCCAGCAGCTTCCCGGGCCGGGGAGAGACCCAGTACTTC	CASSFPGRGETQYF
TRBV18	.	TRBJ2-1	.	TGTGCCAGCTCTAACAATGAGCAGTTCTTC	CASSNNEQFF
TRBV5-4	.	TRBJ1-2	.	TGTGCCAGCAGCTTTAGGACAGAAACCTATGGCTACACCTTC	CASSFRTETYGYTF
TRBV4-3	TRBD2	TRBJ2-3	.	TGCGCCAGCAGCCAGGGACTATCAGATACGCAGTATTTT	CASSQGLSDTQYF
TRBV18	.	TRBJ1-2	.	.	CASSPTTFGDGAVVRTF
TRBV11-3	.	TRBJ2-1	.	TGTGCCAGCAGCCCGGGCGGGGACAATGAGCAGTTCTTC	CASSPGGDNEQFF
TRBV5-1	.	TRBJ2-1	.	TGCGCCAGCAGCTTAGACTCGGTCGATGAGCAGTTCTTC	CASSLDSVDEQFF
TRBV6-5	TRBD2	TRBJ2-3	.	TGTGCCAGCAGTTCGACGACTAGCATGGATACGCAGTATTTT	CASSSTTSMDTQYF
TRBV7-9	.	TRBJ2-1	.	TGTGCCAGCAGCCTAGCCAGAAGCTCCTACAATGAGCAGTTCTTC	CASSLARSSYNEQFF
TRBV15	TRBD2	TRBJ2-1	once	TGTGCCACCAGCAGAGAAAATAGCGGGGCGACATACAATGAGCAGTTCTTC	CATSRENSGATYNEQFF
TRBV19	.	TRBJ1-1	.	TGTGCCACAATGAAAGGACGACAGAACATGAACACTGAAGCTTTCTTT	CATMKGRQNMNTEAFF
TRBV7-8	.	TRBJ2-7	.	TGTGCCAGCAGCTTGGGACATTCCTACGAGCAGTACTTC	CASSLGHSYEQYF
TRBV20-1	.	TRBJ1-1	.	TGCAGTGCTAGAGGGAGAGTTGAAGCTTTCTTT	CSARGRVEAFF
TRBV4-1	TRBD1	TRBJ2-5	.	TGCGCCAGCAGCGACGACAGGGGGATAGAGACCCAGTACTTC	CASSDDRGIETQYF
TRBV27	TRBD1	TRBJ1-2	once	TGTGCCAGCAGTCTTGACAGGGGTGGATCGGGAGGCTACACCTTC	CASSLDRGGSGGYTF
TRBV30	TRBD1	TRBJ1-1	.	TGTGCCTGGAGCCCTCACAGGGGAGAAGCTTTCTTT	CAWSPHRGEAFF
TRBV9	.	TRBJ1-2	.	TGTGCCAGCAGCGGGCTATCCGGGGGCTACACCTTC	CASSGLSGGYTF
TRBV25-1	TRBD1	TRBJ2-6	.	TGTGCCAGCCCAGGGACAGGGGGACCCGGGGCCAACGGCCTGACTTTC	CASPGTGGPGANGLTF
TRBV19	TRBD1	TRBJ1-6	.	TGTGCCAGTAGTAGCACAGGGGCTCGTGGAAATTCACCCCTCCACTTT	CASSSTGARGNSPLHF
TRBV11-3	.	TRBJ2-3	.	TGTGCCAGCAGCTTGGGCCAGTCTAGCACAGATACGCAGTATTTT	CASSLGQSSTDTQYF
TRBV5-4	.	TRBJ1-2	.	TGTGCCAGCAGCTTTCGGGGTGGGGGCTACACCTTC	CASSFRGGGYTF
TRBV5-1	TRBD1	TRBJ2-1	.	TGCGCCAGCAGCTTGGAAGGGGGCCTTCTTCCCAATGAGCAGTTCTTC	CASSLEGGLLPNEQFF